Given below is one T cell receptor (beta chain) in context. Profiling relied on immunoSEQ multiplex PCR, and the TCRdb table lists in-frame clones only, not all of them. The table records roughly 240,000 clones, 83% of them present only once. The source of the sample is a study of blood T cell repertoires in COVID-19. Study details: From T cells, B-cell-depleted T cells, or PBMCs came the material, which was cDNA or gDNA.

This clonotype was sampled from a middle-aged woman who had been exposed to COVID-19. The sample consisted of PBMCs or T cells enriched from blood (not recorded which).

CDR3 region: CASSLGASGGQETQYF. The CDR3, as DNA: TGTGCCAGCAGCTTAGGGGCTAGCGGGGGGCAAGAGACCCAGTACTTC. This chain links TRBV7-3 with TRBJ2-5; TRBD2 agrees at 11 bases. CDR3 length: 16 amino acids. The junction had 4 bases not matched to a gene; V was cut back by 2 bases and J by 2 bases. Germline assignment: CDR1 SGHTA and CDR2 FQGTGA.